Following are 7 T cell receptor beta chains from one sample sequenced in a study of CD8 T cells in Susac syndrome. After extraction with the RNeasy kit, about 0.5 to 1 ug of the RNA was reverse transcribed using random hexamers. Each CDR3 protein gets one entry after TCRdb re-called the immunoSEQ multiplex PCR reads with MiXCR. The table lists about 240,000 distinct CDR3 sequences, 90% to 97% of them singletons. The specimen was CD4+ T cells from PBMCs. The origin of the receptors is a human donor with Susac syndrome.

This chain's CDR3 is CAWSVSTTTEAFF. The CDR3 bases are TGTGCCTGGAGTGTGAGTACGACTACTGAAGCTTTCTTT. The V and J genes are TRBV30 and TRBJ1-1; D gene uncertain. V lost 0 bases, J lost 5 bases, and 10 bases lay in between. The CDR3 loop spans 13 amino acids. Germline values: CDR1 GTSNPN, CDR2 SVGIG (reference sequence).

This chain links TRBV20-1 with TRBJ1-4, with D perhaps TRBD1 (5 bases). Germline assignment: CDR1 DFQATT and CDR2 SNEGSKA (reference sequence). V was pared by 0 bases and J by 6 bases, with 11 bases between. The CDR3 runs to 14 residues. The CDR3 region is CSARDGGSDEKLFF. The CDR3 DNA is TGCAGTGCTAGAGATGGGGGGTCCGATGAAAAACTGTTTTTT.

The CDR3 region is CSVEDDWDYGYTF. The CDR3, as DNA: TGCAGCGTTGAGGACGATTGGGACTATGGCTACACCTTC. V usage is TRBV29-1 and J usage is TRBJ1-2; D unclear. Germline CDR1 is SQVTM and CDR2 is ANQGSEA. CDR3 length equals 13 residues. Trimming removed 3 bases at V and 3 bases at J, with 11 bases between.

The chain employs TRBV3-1 and TRBJ1-1; a weak D match, TRBD1 (5 bases). Trimming cost V 0 bases and J 11 bases, with 7 bases left between them. Germline assignment: CDR1 LGHDT and CDR2 YNNKEL (reference sequence). CDR3 size: 11 residues. The CDR3 nucleotides are TGTGCCAGCAGCCAAGAGAGGGGCGCTTTCTTT. It specifies CASSQERGAFF.

J is TRBJ1-2 and V is TRBV9; D gene ambiguous. The CDR3 contains 13 residues. The ends were cut back, 2 bases at V and 0 bases at J, with 5 bases in the middle. Looked up from germline, CDR1 is SGDLS and CDR2 is YYNGEE. The CDR3, as DNA: TGTGCCAGCAGCGTTGACGCTAACTATGGCTACACCTTC. As protein: CASSVDANYGYTF.

The DNA of the CDR3 is TGTGCCAGCAGTTTACAGGGACCCGATGGCTACACCTTC. The encoded protein is CASSLQGPDGYTF. V and J are TRBV12-3 or TRBV12-4 and TRBJ1-2; D perhaps matches TRBD1 (5 bases). The CDR3 length is 13 residues. With 2 bases removed from V and 6 bases from J, the gap between germline ends came to 10 bases.

This clonotype was counted a single time. The rearrangement uses TRBV28 and TRBJ2-7, with TRBD1 matching 8 bases. Trimming at V came to 4 bases and at J to 8 bases, leaving 13 bases not matched to a gene. The CDR3 runs to 15 residues. Germline CDR1 is MDHEN and CDR2 is SYDVKM. The CDR3 sequence is CASSSPQTGGWKQYF. The CDR3 DNA follows: TGTGCCAGCAGTTCCCCCCAAACAGGGGGGTGGAAGCAGTACTTC.